This T cell receptor beta chain was identified in a study of T cells in Graves' hyperthyroidism and ophthalmopathy. Study in general: Upon initial diagnosis and before any treatment, peripheral blood was collected.

CDR1 and CDR2 (germline): SQVTM, ANQGSEA. The CDR3 has 12 amino acids. V lost 6 bases to trimming and J lost 6 bases, with 12 bases between them. TCR beta CDR3 regions were amplified from RNA transcripts. HTBI primers drove first-round RT-PCR of the TCR CDR3. One entry per CDR3 protein, called by TCRdb with MiXCR from the multiplex PCR reads. The sample records hundreds of thousands of distinct CDR3 sequences, 18% being singletons. Study-level points and caveats: Ophthalmopathy prediction by the model preceded onset by a median roughly 6 months.

In its sample, this clonotype was seen a few times. Its antigen remains unknown. Patients aged 18 to 65 had newly diagnosed hyperthyroidism lasting under 2 months. The clonotype originates from a woman in her 50s with Graves' hyperthyroidism that later progressed to Graves' ophthalmopathy. Material: blood. This chain joins TRBV29-1 and TRBJ2-1, with D possibly being TRBD2 (7 bases). The CDR3 reads CSVRGGPNEQFF. The CDR3 bases are TGCAGCGTCCGCGGGGGCCCCAATGAGCAGTTCTTC.